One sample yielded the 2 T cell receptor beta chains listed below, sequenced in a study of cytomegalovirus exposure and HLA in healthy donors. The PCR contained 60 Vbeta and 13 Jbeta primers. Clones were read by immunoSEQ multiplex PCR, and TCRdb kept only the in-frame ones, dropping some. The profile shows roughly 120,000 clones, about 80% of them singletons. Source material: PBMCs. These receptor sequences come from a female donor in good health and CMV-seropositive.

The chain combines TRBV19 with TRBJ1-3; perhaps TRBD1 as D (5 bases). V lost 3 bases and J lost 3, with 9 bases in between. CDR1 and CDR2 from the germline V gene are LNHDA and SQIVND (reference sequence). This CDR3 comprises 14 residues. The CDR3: CASSIRRDGNTIYF. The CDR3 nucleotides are TGTGCCAGTAGTATCCGCAGGGATGGAAACACCATATATTTT.

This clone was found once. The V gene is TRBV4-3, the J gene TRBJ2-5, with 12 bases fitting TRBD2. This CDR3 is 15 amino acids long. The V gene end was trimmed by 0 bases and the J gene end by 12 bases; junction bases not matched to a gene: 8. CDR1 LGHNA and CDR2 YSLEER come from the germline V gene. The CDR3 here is CASSQDLPSGGEEYF. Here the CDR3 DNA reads TGCGCCAGCAGCCAAGATCTTCCTAGCGGGGGGGAGGAGTACTTC.